These 14 T cell receptor beta chains were all obtained from the same sample, sequenced in a study of cytotoxic CD8 clonotypes in ibrutinib-treated CLL. Some clones are missing from TCRdb's copy, which holds only in-frame ones; the method was immunoSEQ multiplex PCR. Of 150,000 to 200,000 clones listed, approximately 91% were seen once; the top ten hold 3% to 3.5%. The sample here was PBMCs, taken at disease progression, from a patient treated with ibrutinib. The receptor set was obtained from a human donor with chronic lymphocytic leukemia.

V gene TRBV7-9 combines with J gene TRBJ2-5, with 12 bases fitting TRBD1. The CDR3 spans 15 residues. Germline CDR1 is SEHNR and CDR2 is FQNEAQ (reference sequence). The ends lost 2 bases at V and 5 bases at J; junction bases unmatched: 3. CDR3: CASSLLGQGAETQYF. The CDR3 region has the DNA TGTGCCAGCAGCTTATTGGGACAGGGGGCCGAGACCCAGTACTTC.

The rearrangement joins TRBV28 to TRBJ2-2; 7 bases agree with TRBD1. Trimming removed 2 bases from V and 7 bases from J; junction bases left unmatched: 10. This CDR3 has 16 residues. Germline loops: CDR1 MDHEN, CDR2 SYDVKM. The CDR3: CASSLGLGGRGGELFF. The CDR3 DNA follows: TGTGCCAGCAGTTTAGGGTTAGGGGGCAGAGGCGGGGAGCTGTTTTTT.

V and J are TRBV29-1 and TRBJ2-2, with 7 bases identical to TRBD1. The CDR3 length is 11 residues. In germline, CDR1 is SQVTM, CDR2 ANQGSEA. J was trimmed by 6 bases and V by 7 bases; bases with no gene match: 2. The CDR3 DNA sequence: TGCAGCGGACAGGGATCCGGGGAGCTGTTTTTT. Protein product: CSGQGSGELFF.

V and J are TRBV28 and TRBJ2-1; 9 positions match TRBD1. The CDR3 is 15 amino acids. The trim removed 5 bases at V and 5 bases at J, leaving 7 bases unmatched. Germline V lookup: CDR1 MDHEN, CDR2 SYDVKM. The CDR3 sequence: CASSPGQGLHNEQFF. In DNA, the CDR3 is TGTGCCAGCAGTCCGGGACAGGGCCTTCACAATGAGCAGTTCTTC.

The chain employs TRBV19 and TRBJ1-1; TRBD1 matches 9 bases. Germline-derived CDR1 and CDR2 are LNHDA and SQIVND (reference sequence). This CDR3 is 16 amino acids long. After removal of 8 bases from V and 1 base from J, the junction contained 11 bases not matched to a gene. The CDR3 DNA reads TGTGCCAGTTCCAGAAACCTACAGGGGGCGAACACTGAAGCTTTCTTT. This codes for CASSRNLQGANTEAFF.

The chain is built from TRBV4-1 and TRBJ2-2; 13 bases fit TRBD2. This CDR3 spans 20 amino acids. V gave up 0 bases and J gave up 4 bases; unmatched junction bases: 11. In germline, CDR1 is MGHRA, CDR2 YSYEKL. CDR3 in DNA: TGCGCCAGCAGCCAAGAGTGGACTAGCGGGAGTATCGTGGGCACCGGGGAGCTGTTTTTT. This sequence encodes CASSQEWTSGSIVGTGELFF.

The chain combines TRBV4-1 with TRBJ2-7, with 13 bases that match TRBD2. The germline V gene has CDR1 MGHRA and CDR2 YSYEKL. The V segment lost 4 bases and the J segment 1 base; nucleotides outside the gene matches: 4. The CDR3 has 16 amino acids. CDR3 in DNA: TGCGCCAGCAGCCCTGGACTAGCGGGAGTGTCCTACGAGCAGTACTTC. It is translated as CASSPGLAGVSYEQYF.

The CDR3 sequence: CASSKQVDTEAFF. In DNA form, the CDR3 reads TGTGCCAGTAGTAAACAGGTGGACACTGAAGCTTTCTTT. V usage is TRBV19 and J usage is TRBJ1-1; a weak D match, TRBD1 (5 bases). Germline V gives CDR1 LNHDA, CDR2 SQIVND (reference sequence). This CDR3 is 13 amino acids long. V was shortened by 4 bases and J by 3 bases, with 9 bases between the two germline ends.

This rearrangement joins TRBV9 to TRBJ2-1, with 8 bases that match TRBD2. CDR1 is SGDLS, CDR2 YYNGEE, per germline. Trimming cost V 1 base and J 8 bases; bases outside gene matches: 5. CDR3 length equals 14 residues. CDR3: CASSVWGSGDEQFF. The CDR3 coding sequence is TGTGCCAGCAGCGTATGGGGTAGCGGGGATGAGCAGTTCTTC.

V gene TRBV28 combines with J gene TRBJ1-2, with D hard to call. CDR3 length: 15 amino acids. The ends were cut back, 5 bases at V and 0 bases at J, with 13 bases in the middle. CDR1 and CDR2 (germline): MDHEN, SYDVKM. The CDR3 sequence is CASSQYSTANYGYTF. The CDR3 bases are TGTGCCAGCAGTCAATACTCGACGGCTAACTATGGCTACACCTTC.

The CDR3 DNA follows: TGTGCCAGCAGCGAACCTCGTGAGTCTGGGGCCAACGTCCTGACTTTC. It codes for CASSEPRESGANVLTF. The gene calls are TRBV7-7 and TRBJ2-6, with D unresolved. The CDR3 has 16 residues. Germline CDR1 is SSHAT and CDR2 is FNYEAQ (reference sequence). V gave up 5 bases and J gave up 1 base, with 12 bases separating them.

The rearrangement links TRBV14 to TRBJ2-7; 12 bases are a match to TRBD2. The CDR3 covers 15 residues. Germline V gene lookup returns CDR1 SGHDN and CDR2 FVKESK. The junction had 0 bases not matched to a gene; V was cut back by 1 base and J by 2 bases. DNA for the CDR3: TGTGCCAGCAGCCAAGGACTAGCGGGAGCCTACGAGCAGTACTTC. The encoded protein is CASSQGLAGAYEQYF. Full variable domain (rest looked up from reference TRBV14 and TRBJ2-7): EAGVTQFPSHSVIEKGQTVTLRCDPISGHDNLYWYRRVMGKEIKFLLHFVKESKQDESGMPNNRFLAERTGGTYSTLKVQPAELEDSGVYFCASSQGLAGAYEQYFGPGTRLTVT.

This chain links TRBV6-5 with TRBJ2-4; 7 bases line up with TRBD2. This CDR3 region has 16 residues. V trimming: 4 bases; J trimming: 6 bases; junction bases outside the gene matches: 12. The germline gives CDR1 MNHEY, CDR2 SVGAGI. CDR3 bases: TGTGCCAGCAGTTCCCCCGGGGGGAGGAACGGAAACATTCAGTACTTC. Amino acids: CASSSPGGRNGNIQYF.

This chain links TRBV7-2 with TRBJ2-7, with TRBD1 identical over 7 bases. V lost 5 bases and J lost 4; bases outside the gene matches: 5. The CDR3 is made up of 13 amino acids. Germline V gene data show CDR1 as SGHTA and CDR2 as FQGNSA. As DNA, the CDR3 is TGTGCCAGCAGCCGCGGCAGGGGGTACGAGCAGTACTTC. As protein: CASSRGRGYEQYF.